The 25 T cell receptor beta chains in this list originate from one sample, sequenced in a study of spatial heterogeneity in lung cancer. As for time point: sample taken at primary tumor resection. TCRdb ran MiXCR on the 5' RACE reads and lists one entry per CDR3 protein. Of about 61,000 distinct CDR3 sequences in the sample, roughly 6.4% were seen once. The material was PBMCs, obtained at surgery. The source of these receptors is a female donor with early-stage non-small cell lung cancer.

The CDR3 DNA follows: TGCGCCAGCAGCCAAGGGCACAATCAGCCCCAGCATTTT. Encoded protein: CASSQGHNQPQHF. The V call is TRBV4-1, the J call TRBJ1-5; D not resolved. Between the trimmed V and J ends, which lost 1 base and 3 bases, there was a span of 4 bases. This CDR3 has 13 amino acids. Germline CDR1 is MGHRA and CDR2 is YSYEKL.

This clonotype showed up just a few times. This rearrangement joins TRBV10-3 to TRBJ1-3, with D perhaps TRBD1 (6 bases). Germline V gives CDR1 ENHRY, CDR2 SYGVKD. CDR3 length equals 15 residues. V gave up 7 bases and J gave up 0 bases, with 13 bases separating them. The CDR3 is CAIKGGPSSGNTIYF. The CDR3 nucleotides read TGTGCCATCAAAGGGGGGCCCTCCTCTGGAAACACCATATATTTT.

This clonotype appeared many times. The rearrangement uses TRBV20-1 and TRBJ2-3; D uncertain. The CDR3 length is 11 residues. Germline V gene data show CDR1 as DFQATT and CDR2 as SNEGSKA (reference sequence). The V gene lost 1 base and the J gene lost 5 bases, with 4 bases spanning the gap. CDR3 bases: TGCAGTGCTAGAGTACAAGATACGCAGTATTTT. The encoded protein is CSARVQDTQYF.

This clonotype was seen ten or more times. The CDR3 reads CASSLKGLNTEAFF. In DNA form, the CDR3 reads TGTGCCAGCAGTTTAAAGGGACTGAACACTGAAGCTTTCTTT. The chain is built from TRBV12-3 or TRBV12-4 and TRBJ1-1; D is perhaps TRBD1 (5 bases). Trimming removed 2 bases at V and 0 bases at J, with 7 bases between. The CDR3 extends over 14 amino acids.

In its sample, this clonotype was seen many times. This chain joins TRBV19 and TRBJ1-5, with a tentative D call TRBD1 (5 bases). Germline V lookup: CDR1 LNHDA, CDR2 SQIVND (reference sequence). With 11 bases removed from V and 0 bases from J, the gap between germline ends came to 17 bases. This CDR3 is 15 amino acids long. Here the CDR3 DNA reads TGTGCCTCCCACGCGGCAGGGCTTAGCAATCAGCCCCAGCATTTT. The encoded protein is CASHAAGLSNQPQHF.

This clonotype has ten or more counts. V usage is TRBV6-4 and J usage is TRBJ2-2; 7 bases line up with TRBD1. With V trimmed by 7 bases and J by 2 bases, 4 bases remained unmatched. The CDR3 covers 14 residues. Germline loops: CDR1 MRHNA, CDR2 SNTAGT. CDR3 sequence reads: CASKGQINTGELFF. The CDR3 coding sequence is TGTGCCAGCAAGGGACAGATAAACACCGGGGAGCTGTTTTTT.

This clonotype came up many times. The gene calls are TRBV3-1 and TRBJ2-7; 8 bases are a match to TRBD2. The CDR3 extends over 16 amino acids. The germline V gene has CDR1 LGHDT and CDR2 YNNKEL (reference sequence). V shed 2 bases and J 3 bases; nucleotides not matched to a gene: 9. The CDR3 DNA follows: TGTGCCAGCAGCCAAACTACTAGCGGTCTACGCTACGAGCAGTACTTC. Translation gives CASSQTTSGLRYEQYF.

This clonotype occurred many times. The chain joins TRBV12-3 or TRBV12-4 to TRBJ2-5, with 10 bases lining up with TRBD2. The CDR3 totals 13 residues. The trim removed 4 bases at V and 5 bases at J, leaving 1 base unmatched. The CDR3 DNA reads TGTGCCAGCAGTTGGACTAGCGGTGAGACCCAGTACTTC. Amino acid sequence: CASSWTSGETQYF.

In this sample, this clonotype turned up many times. The chain couples TRBV5-1 to TRBJ1-2, with 7 bases identical to TRBD1. CDR3 size: 18 residues. CDR1 SGHRS and CDR2 YFSETQ come from the germline V gene. V was pared by 1 base and J by 0 bases, with 12 bases of the junction left unmatched. The CDR3 is CASSLTFDRVPSNYGYTF. CDR3 sequence (DNA): TGCGCCAGCAGCTTGACTTTCGACAGGGTACCGTCTAACTATGGCTACACCTTC. Full variable domain (rest looked up from reference TRBV5-1 and TRBJ1-2): KAGVTQTPRYLIKTRGQQVTLSCSPISGHRSVSWYQQTPGQGLQFLFEYFSETQRNKGNFPGRFSGRQFSNSRSEMNVSTLELGDSALYLCASSLTFDRVPSNYGYTFGSGTRLTVV.

This clonotype was picked up many times. The V and J genes are TRBV28 and TRBJ2-1, with 7 positions matching TRBD2. Losses at the gene ends were 7 bases for V and 9 bases for J; bases not matched to a gene: 18. Germline CDR1 MDHEN, CDR2 SYDVKM. CDR3 length: 16 residues. CDR3 protein: CASTRRLRLAMGEQFF. CDR3 nucleotide sequence: TGTGCCAGCACCCGACGGTTGCGACTAGCTATGGGTGAGCAGTTCTTC.

The rearrangement links TRBV5-1 to TRBJ1-4, with a possible D match to TRBD1 (6 bases). This CDR3 region has 14 residues. Germline V lookup: CDR1 SGHRS, CDR2 YFSETQ. V shed 3 bases and J shed 3 bases, with 9 bases lying between them. The CDR3 DNA sequence: TGCGCCAGCAGCTCGGACAGCCCTAATGAAAAACTGTTTTTT. This sequence encodes CASSSDSPNEKLFF. Supplemented by reference TRBV5-1 and TRBJ1-4, the full variable domain reads KAGVTQTPRYLIKTRGQQVTLSCSPISGHRSVSWYQQTPGQGLQFLFEYFSETQRNKGNFPGRFSGRQFSNSRSEMNVSTLELGDSALYLCASSSDSPNEKLFFGSGTQLSVL.

This clonotype was recorded at least ten times. The chain employs TRBV20-1 and TRBJ2-5; D might be TRBD1 (5 bases). The CDR3 extends over 14 amino acids. Looked up from germline, CDR1 is DFQATT and CDR2 is SNEGSKA (reference sequence). The V gene lost 5 bases and the J gene lost 4 bases, with 17 bases spanning the gap. CDR3 coding DNA: TGCAGTGCTGATGGTCAGGGTTTACGAGAGACCCAGTACTTC. As protein: CSADGQGLRETQYF.

This clonotype showed up many times. The gene calls are TRBV21-1 and TRBJ1-1; the table's TRBD1 call for D was not verified on the DNA. TRBV21-1 corresponds to a pseudogene. The CDR3 totals 16 residues. CDR3 in DNA: TGTGCCAGCAGCAAAGTGTCGCGGGGCTCCAACACTGAAGCTTTCTTT. This encodes CASSKVSRGSNTEAFF.

The chain employs TRBV12-3 or TRBV12-4 and TRBJ1-5, with 8 bases matching TRBD1. V was clipped by 2 bases and J by 7 bases; unmatched bases: 4. There are 14 residues in the CDR3. The CDR3 spells CASSLLQGDQPQHF. DNA of the CDR3: TGTGCCAGCAGTTTACTACAGGGGGACCAGCCCCAGCATTTT.

There are many counts of this clonotype. This rearrangement joins TRBV7-2 to TRBJ1-6; the match to TRBD1 covers 7 bases. The CDR3 consists of 14 residues. The V gene end was trimmed by 5 bases and the J gene end by 9 bases; junction bases not matched to a gene: 7. CDR1 and CDR2 from the germline V gene are SGHTA and FQGNSA. The CDR3: CASSDRVLVSPLHF. The CDR3, as DNA: TGTGCCAGCAGCGACAGGGTTTTGGTTTCACCCCTCCACTTT. Full variable domain (rest looked up from reference TRBV7-2 and TRBJ1-6): GAGVSQSPSNKVTEKGKDVELRCDPISGHTALYWYRQSLGQGLEFLIYFQGNSAPDKSGLPSDRFSAERTGGSVSTLTIQRTQQEDSAVYLCASSDRVLVSPLHFGNGTRLTVT.

This clonotype was seen many times. The genes are TRBV2 and TRBJ2-3; unclear D gene. The CDR3 spans 14 residues. Germline V lookup: CDR1 SNHLY, CDR2 FYNNEI. The V gene lost 4 bases and the J gene lost 1 base, with 9 bases spanning the gap. CDR3 sequence: CASSGYGGTDTQYF. The CDR3, as DNA: TGTGCCAGCAGTGGTTACGGAGGCACAGATACGCAGTATTTT.

This clonotype came up a few times. This chain joins TRBV18 and TRBJ2-5; tentative D call: TRBD1 (6 bases). Germline CDR1 and CDR2: KGHSH and LQKENI. The V gene lost 6 bases and the J gene lost 0 bases, with 14 bases spanning the gap. The CDR3 length is 15 residues. The CDR3 DNA reads TGTGCCAGCTCCCGGGAACAGGGTAACCAAGAGACCCAGTACTTC. Translation: CASSREQGNQETQYF.

This clonotype came up many times. V usage is TRBV7-3 and J usage is TRBJ1-6; 9 nucleotides line up with TRBD1. This CDR3 comprises 15 residues. Germline CDR1 SGHTA, CDR2 FQGTGA. V lost 4 bases to trimming and J lost 8 bases; unmatched junction nucleotides: 6. This chain's CDR3 is CASSSHRGLDSPLHF. CDR3 DNA: TGTGCCAGCAGCTCGCACAGGGGGCTTGATTCACCCCTCCACTTT.

This clonotype has at least ten counts. The chain links TRBV14 to TRBJ1-5, with D maybe TRBD1 (5 bases). The CDR3 is made up of 19 amino acids. Germline assignment: CDR1 SGHDN and CDR2 FVKESK. V was cut by 4 bases and J by 1 base, with 23 bases left in between. CDR3 in DNA: TGTGCCAGCAGCCCAGGGACCTCCTGGGGCCATTGGAGCAATCAGCCCCAGCATTTT. Its translation is CASSPGTSWGHWSNQPQHF.

In its sample, this clonotype was seen a few times. The chain has TRBV2 and TRBJ2-5; D is unclear. The CDR3 totals 14 residues. Trimming took 5 bases from V and 4 from J, leaving 14 bases between them. CDR1 SNHLY and CDR2 FYNNEI come from the germline V gene. CDR3 region: CASSLGSSGETQYF. The CDR3 DNA reads as TGTGCCAGCAGTCTCGGATCTTCGGGAGAGACCCAGTACTTC.

This clonotype was seen only a few times. The rearrangement links TRBV5-1 to TRBJ1-4; D ambiguous. The CDR3 has 15 amino acids. Deletions cut 0 bases from V and 2 bases from J, with 8 bases between. Per the germline V gene, CDR1 is SGHRS and CDR2 is YFSETQ. The CDR3 sequence: CASSLAGSTNEKLFF. The DNA for the CDR3 is TGCGCCAGCAGCTTGGCAGGCAGCACTAATGAAAAACTGTTTTTT.

This clonotype has at least ten counts. The chain couples TRBV12-3 or TRBV12-4 to TRBJ2-7, with D possibly called TRBD1 or TRBD2 (7 bases each). CDR3 length: 14 residues. Between the trimmed V and J ends, which lost 6 bases and 2 bases, there was a span of 14 bases. CDR3 nucleotides: TGTGCCAGCAGGAGGGAGGGGACAGCCTACGAGCAGTACTTC. It encodes CASRREGTAYEQYF.

This clonotype was counted ten times or more. This chain links TRBV7-2 with TRBJ1-6, with D unclear. There are 16 residues in the CDR3. Germline CDR1 and CDR2: SGHTA and FQGNSA. V lost 1 base and J 7 bases, leaving 14 bases between the germline ends. CDR3 region: CASSLGARERNSPLHF. The CDR3 nucleotides read TGTGCCAGCAGCTTAGGGGCAAGGGAGCGCAATTCACCCCTCCACTTT.

Comment on this clonotype: A much larger clone sits a single nucleotide away, making a read error possible. V gene TRBV3-1 combines with J gene TRBJ2-1, with D perhaps TRBD2 (6 bases). Germline V gives CDR1 LGHDT, CDR2 YNNKEL (reference sequence). The CDR3 runs to 15 residues. Here the CDR3 reads CASSQEGGSYNEQLF. CDR3 in DNA: TGTGCCAGCAGCCAAGAGGGGGGTTCCTACAATGAGCAGTTGTTC.

This clonotype was detected ten times or more. One end of the junction is discordant with germline, which a read error may explain. The chain is built from TRBV12-3 or TRBV12-4 and TRBJ1-2, with TRBD1 matching over 7 bases. This CDR3 is 14 amino acids long. The DNA for the CDR3 is TGTGCCAGCAGCTTAGGACAGGAACAGTATGGCTACACCTTC. This codes for CASSLGQEQYGYTF.